These T cell receptor beta chains were read from a single sample in a study of cytomegalovirus exposure and HLA in healthy donors. Data came from immunoSEQ multiplex PCR; TCRdb stores just in-frame clones and leaves some out. The sample carries approximately 180,000 clones, 75% recorded once. Specimen: PBMCs. These receptors originate from a male donor in good health and CMV-seronegative. The CDR3 runs from the conserved cysteine through the conserved F or W.

V gene: TRBV6-1
J gene: TRBJ2-1
CDR3 protein: CASRETPSSYNEQFF

V gene: TRBV2
J gene: TRBJ1-5
CDR3 protein: CASSADRGSQPQHF

V gene: TRBV28
J gene: TRBJ1-5
CDR3 protein: CASMSPTGGNQPQHF

V gene: TRBV4-1
J gene: TRBJ1-5
CDR3 protein: CASSQDSGAGQPQHF

V gene: TRBV6-6
J gene: TRBJ1-1
CDR3 protein: CASSQGPPMNTEAFF

V gene: TRBV28
J gene: TRBJ2-1
CDR3 protein: CASSVQVYEQFF

V gene: TRBV30
J gene: TRBJ2-3
CDR3 protein: CAWSEGRYRAQDTQYF

V gene: TRBV6-6
J gene: TRBJ1-1
CDR3 protein: CASDGSGTEAFF

V gene: TRBV5-1
J gene: TRBJ2-5
CDR3 protein: CASSFSGGPRETQYF

V gene: TRBV25-1
J gene: TRBJ1-2
CDR3 protein: CASRHDRGLGYTF

V gene: TRBV4-1
J gene: TRBJ2-3
CDR3 protein: CASSPLGQDRTDTQYF

V gene: TRBV2
J gene: TRBJ2-6
CDR3 protein: CASSQTTSGANVLTF

V gene: TRBV6-1
J gene: TRBJ1-5
CDR3 protein: CASSGSPGTGGISNQPQHF

V gene: TRBV18
J gene: TRBJ2-2
CDR3 protein: CASSPSGTGSTGELFF

V gene: TRBV6-5
J gene: TRBJ1-5
CDR3 protein: CASSYEGNQPQHF

V gene: TRBV7-9
J gene: TRBJ1-1
CDR3 protein: CASTPLSMNTEAFF

V gene: TRBV7-8
J gene: TRBJ2-7
CDR3 protein: CASSFNRDSYEQYF

V gene: TRBV6-6
J gene: TRBJ2-7
CDR3 protein: CASSYGGLWEQYF

V gene: TRBV4-3
J gene: TRBJ2-7
CDR3 protein: CASSQGEGRYEQYF

V gene: TRBV6-5
J gene: TRBJ1-6
CDR3 protein: CASSYSLTGESLHF

V gene: TRBV27
J gene: TRBJ2-4
CDR3 protein: CASSFGQGGHIQYF

V gene: TRBV6-5
J gene: TRBJ1-1
CDR3 protein: CASSYKWGVNTEAFF

V gene: TRBV28
J gene: TRBJ1-2
CDR3 protein: CASTGTASGYGYTF

V gene: TRBV6-6
J gene: TRBJ1-1
CDR3 protein: CASTLDRASGEAFF

V gene: TRBV7-8
J gene: TRBJ2-6
CDR3 protein: CASSLAPRGTGANVLTF

V gene: TRBV15
J gene: TRBJ2-2
CDR3 protein: CATSSYRTVRTGELFF

V gene: TRBV2
J gene: TRBJ1-6
CDR3 protein: CASSPQWAQGDSPLHF

V gene: TRBV9
J gene: TRBJ2-1
CDR3 protein: CASSTSGESSYNEQFF

V gene: TRBV7-9
J gene: TRBJ2-1
CDR3 protein: CASSLAGLLRVAEQFF

V gene: TRBV2
J gene: TRBJ1-5
CDR3 protein: CASSLDRNSNQPQHF

V gene: TRBV15
J gene: TRBJ2-5
CDR3 protein: CATSRDVGDRAGETQYF

V gene: TRBV5-1
J gene: TRBJ2-3
CDR3 protein: CASSPWTSGGADTQYF

V gene: TRBV9
J gene: TRBJ2-7
CDR3 protein: CASSPGGSSYEQYF

V gene: TRBV28
J gene: TRBJ1-5
CDR3 protein: CASSLGDRTSNQPQHF

V gene: TRBV9
J gene: TRBJ2-1
CDR3 protein: CASSVPKAGVNSNEQFF

V gene: TRBV28
J gene: TRBJ1-2
CDR3 protein: CASSSGRAGYGYTF

V gene: TRBV28
J gene: TRBJ2-5
CDR3 protein: CASSIPKETQYF

V gene: TRBV28
J gene: TRBJ1-5
CDR3 protein: CASSLGRENQPQHF

V gene: TRBV28
J gene: TRBJ1-4
CDR3 protein: CASNPGGEKLFF

V gene: TRBV6-5
J gene: TRBJ1-1
CDR3 protein: CASRDPRQGVFEAFF

V gene: TRBV9
J gene: TRBJ1-3
CDR3 protein: CASSVGVRTYGNTIYF

V gene: TRBV6-5
J gene: TRBJ1-1
CDR3 protein: CASSYLAGLNTEAFF

V gene: TRBV5-6
J gene: TRBJ1-2
CDR3 protein: CASSLGFTSGGYTF

V gene: TRBV6-5
J gene: TRBJ1-1
CDR3 protein: CASRIYREANEAFF

V gene: TRBV10-3
J gene: TRBJ2-7
CDR3 protein: CAISEPGTYSYEQYF

V gene: TRBV5-1
J gene: TRBJ1-4
CDR3 protein: CASSSQGAEKLFF

V gene: TRBV30
J gene: TRBJ1-5
CDR3 protein: CAWSLDSGVAQPQHF

V gene: TRBV28
J gene: TRBJ1-5
CDR3 protein: CANSGQRDQPQHF

V gene: TRBV30
J gene: TRBJ1-3
CDR3 protein: CAWSQGNTIYF

V gene: TRBV7-2
J gene: TRBJ1-5
CDR3 protein: CASSSSGDQPQHF

V gene: TRBV28
J gene: TRBJ2-7
CDR3 protein: CASSLLAGGHYEQYF

V gene: TRBV7-9
J gene: TRBJ1-2
CDR3 protein: CASSLEENFGYTF

V gene: TRBV6-5
J gene: TRBJ2-5
CDR3 protein: CASSYVRTGGPETQYF

V gene: TRBV29-1
J gene: TRBJ2-5
CDR3 protein: CSVVFGVGSETQYF

V gene: TRBV7-3
J gene: TRBJ2-1
CDR3 protein: CASSWGLAGYNEQFF

V gene: TRBV6-6
J gene: TRBJ2-1
CDR3 protein: CASRPGLHNEQFF

V gene: TRBV6-1
J gene: TRBJ2-7
CDR3 protein: CASSEGVGILYEQYF

V gene: TRBV11-2
J gene: TRBJ1-6
CDR3 protein: CASSSGVQLSSPLHF

V gene: TRBV28
J gene: TRBJ1-4
CDR3 protein: CASSWGQREKLFF

V gene: TRBV27
J gene: TRBJ2-3
CDR3 protein: CASSLYSGRNTQYF